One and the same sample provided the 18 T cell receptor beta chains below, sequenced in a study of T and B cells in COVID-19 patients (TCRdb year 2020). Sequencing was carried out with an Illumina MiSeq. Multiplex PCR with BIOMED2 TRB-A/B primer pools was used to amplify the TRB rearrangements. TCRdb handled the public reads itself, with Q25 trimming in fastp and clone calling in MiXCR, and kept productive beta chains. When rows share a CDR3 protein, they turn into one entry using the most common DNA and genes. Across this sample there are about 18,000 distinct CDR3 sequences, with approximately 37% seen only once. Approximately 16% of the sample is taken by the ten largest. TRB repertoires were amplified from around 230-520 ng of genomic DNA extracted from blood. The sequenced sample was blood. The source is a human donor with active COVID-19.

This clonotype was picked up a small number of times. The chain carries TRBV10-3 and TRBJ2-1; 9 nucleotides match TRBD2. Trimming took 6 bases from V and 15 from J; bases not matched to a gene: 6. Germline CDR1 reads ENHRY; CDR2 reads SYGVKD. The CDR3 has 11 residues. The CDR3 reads CAISGGGVPFF. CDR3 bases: TGTGCCATCAGCGGCGGGGGGGTCCCGTTCTTC.

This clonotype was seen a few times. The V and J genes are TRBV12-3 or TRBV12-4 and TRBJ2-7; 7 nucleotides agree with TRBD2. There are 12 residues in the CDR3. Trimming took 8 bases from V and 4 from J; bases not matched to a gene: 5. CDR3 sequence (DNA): TGTGCCAGCGGTCGGGGGGAGTACGAGCAGTACTTC. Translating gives CASGRGEYEQYF.

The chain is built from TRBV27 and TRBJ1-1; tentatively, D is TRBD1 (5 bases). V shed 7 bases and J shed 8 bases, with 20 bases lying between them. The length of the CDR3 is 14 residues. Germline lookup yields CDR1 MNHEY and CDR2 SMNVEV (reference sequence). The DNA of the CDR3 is TGTGCCAGCATTAAATGGGGGGGGTATGAGGAAGCTTTCTTT. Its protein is CASIKWGGYEEAFF.

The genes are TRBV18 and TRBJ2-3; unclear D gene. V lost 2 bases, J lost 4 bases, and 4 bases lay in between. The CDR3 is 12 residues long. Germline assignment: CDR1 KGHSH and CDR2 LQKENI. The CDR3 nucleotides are TGTGCCAGCTCACCATATCCAGATACGCAGTATTTT. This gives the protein CASSPYPDTQYF.

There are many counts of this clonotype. In nucleotides, the CDR3 is TGTGCCAGTAGCAGTACAGGGGATACTGAAGCTTTCTTT. Translation: CASSSTGDTEAFF. J is TRBJ1-1 and V is TRBV19; 7 nucleotides line up with TRBD1. Germline loops: CDR1 LNHDA, CDR2 SQIVND (reference sequence). The ends lost 6 bases at V and 5 bases at J; junction bases unmatched: 6. This CDR3 is 13 amino acids long.

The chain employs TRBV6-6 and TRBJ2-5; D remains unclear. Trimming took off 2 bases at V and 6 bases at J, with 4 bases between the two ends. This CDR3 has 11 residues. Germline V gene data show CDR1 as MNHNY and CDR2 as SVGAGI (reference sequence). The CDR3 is CASSYLQTQYF. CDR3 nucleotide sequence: TGTGCCAGCAGTTACCTTCAGACCCAGTACTTC.

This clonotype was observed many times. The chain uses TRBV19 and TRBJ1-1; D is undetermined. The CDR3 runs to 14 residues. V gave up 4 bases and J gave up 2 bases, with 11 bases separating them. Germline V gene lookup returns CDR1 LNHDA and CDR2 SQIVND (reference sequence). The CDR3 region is CASSTQRHNTEAFF. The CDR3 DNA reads TGTGCCAGTAGTACACAACGGCATAACACTGAAGCTTTCTTT.

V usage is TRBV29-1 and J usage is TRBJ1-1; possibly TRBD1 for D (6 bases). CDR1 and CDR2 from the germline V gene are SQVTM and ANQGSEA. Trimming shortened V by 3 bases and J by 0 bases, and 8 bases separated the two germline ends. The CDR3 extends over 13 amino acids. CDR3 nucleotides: TGCAGCGTTGAGGACAGAATGAACACTGAAGCTTTCTTT. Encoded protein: CSVEDRMNTEAFF. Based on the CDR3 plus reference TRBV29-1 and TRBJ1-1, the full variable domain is SAVISQKPSRDICQRGTSLTIQCQVDSQVTMMFWYRQQPGQSLTLIATANQGSEATYESGFVIDKFPISRPNLTFSTLTVSNMSPEDSSIYLCSVEDRMNTEAFFGQGTRLTVV.

DNA for the CDR3: TGCAGTGCTAGAGAAAGGCGGGGGGGTAGCTACGAGCAGTACTTC. Translated, it gives CSARERRGGSYEQYF. The V and J genes are TRBV20-1 and TRBJ2-7; 9 positions match TRBD2. Germline CDR1 reads DFQATT; CDR2 reads SNEGSKA (reference sequence). J was trimmed by 3 bases and V by 0 bases; bases with no gene match: 6. The CDR3 sequence is 15 residues long.

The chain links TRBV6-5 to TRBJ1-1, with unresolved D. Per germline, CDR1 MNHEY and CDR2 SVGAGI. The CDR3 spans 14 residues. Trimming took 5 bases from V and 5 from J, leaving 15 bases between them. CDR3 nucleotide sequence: TGTGCCAGCAGTCCGACATGGGGTAGGACTGAAGCTTTCTTT. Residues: CASSPTWGRTEAFF.

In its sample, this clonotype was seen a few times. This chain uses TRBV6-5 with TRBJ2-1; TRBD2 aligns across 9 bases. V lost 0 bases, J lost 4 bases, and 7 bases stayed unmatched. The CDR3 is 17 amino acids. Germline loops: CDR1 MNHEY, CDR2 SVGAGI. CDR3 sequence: CASSYSPPSGVYNEQFF. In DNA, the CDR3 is TGTGCCAGCAGTTACTCGCCCCCTAGCGGGGTTTACAATGAGCAGTTCTTC.

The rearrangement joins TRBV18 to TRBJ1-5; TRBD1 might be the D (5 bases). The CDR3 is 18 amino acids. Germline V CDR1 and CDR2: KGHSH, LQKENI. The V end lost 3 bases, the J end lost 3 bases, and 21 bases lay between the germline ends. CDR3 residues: CASSPPGGWGGSNQPQHF. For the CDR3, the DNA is TGTGCCAGCTCACCCCCTGGAGGATGGGGGGGGTCCAATCAGCCCCAGCATTTT.

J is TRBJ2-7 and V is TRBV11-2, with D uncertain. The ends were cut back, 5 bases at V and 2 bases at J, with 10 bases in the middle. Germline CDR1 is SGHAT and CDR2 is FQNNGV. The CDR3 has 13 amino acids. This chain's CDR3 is CASSPVGTYEQYV. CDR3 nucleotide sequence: TGTGCCAGCAGCCCCGTGGGTACCTACGAGCAGTACGTC.

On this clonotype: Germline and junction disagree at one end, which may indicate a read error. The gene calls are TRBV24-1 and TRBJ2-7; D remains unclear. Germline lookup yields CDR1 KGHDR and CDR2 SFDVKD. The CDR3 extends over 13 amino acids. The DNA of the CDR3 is TGTGTCACCAGCCACAGCAGCTCCTACGAGCAGTACTTC. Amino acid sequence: CVTSHSSSYEQYF.

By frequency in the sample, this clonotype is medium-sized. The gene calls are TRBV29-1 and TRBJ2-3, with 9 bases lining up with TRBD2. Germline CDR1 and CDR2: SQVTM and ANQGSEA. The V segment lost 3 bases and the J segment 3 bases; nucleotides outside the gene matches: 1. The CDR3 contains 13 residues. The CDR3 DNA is TGCAGCGTTGACAGCGGGGGGACAGATACGCAGTATTTT. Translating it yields CSVDSGGTDTQYF.

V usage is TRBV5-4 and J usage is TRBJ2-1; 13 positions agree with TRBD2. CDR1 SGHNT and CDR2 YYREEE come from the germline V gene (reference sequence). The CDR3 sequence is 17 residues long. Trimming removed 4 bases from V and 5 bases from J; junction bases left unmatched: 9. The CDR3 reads CASSRLMGLAGNNEQFF. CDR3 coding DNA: TGTGCCAGCAGCCGACTAATGGGACTAGCGGGGAACAATGAGCAGTTCTTC.

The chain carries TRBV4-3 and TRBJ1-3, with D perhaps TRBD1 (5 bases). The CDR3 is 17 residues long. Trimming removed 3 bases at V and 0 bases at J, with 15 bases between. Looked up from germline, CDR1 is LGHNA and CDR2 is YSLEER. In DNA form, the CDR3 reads TGCGCCAGCAGCCAGTTTACTGGGGCGAGCTCTGGAAACACCATATATTTT. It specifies CASSQFTGASSGNTIYF.

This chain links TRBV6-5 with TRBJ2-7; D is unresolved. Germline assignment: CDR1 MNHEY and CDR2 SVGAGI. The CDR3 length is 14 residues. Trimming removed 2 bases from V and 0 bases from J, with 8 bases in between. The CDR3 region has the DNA TGTGCCAGCAGTTACGTGGCAGACTCCTACGAGCAGTACTTC. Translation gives CASSYVADSYEQYF.